The entry that follows covers one TCR beta chain sequence. These data belong to a study of shared clonotypes between healthy human individuals. As defined, naive CD8 cells were CD45RO-negative and positively selected for CCR7, with terminally differentiated effector memory CD45RA+ cells excluded. This table comes from immunoSEQ multiplex PCR, and its TCRdb copy is limited to in-frame clones, with some not included. This table has some 1,900,000 clones, 85% to 95% appearing once. There are 15 residues in the CDR3. V was trimmed by 7 bases and J by 3 bases, leaving 19 bases between them. CDR1 is MNHNS and CDR2 is SASEGT in the germline V gene.

The chain couples TRBV6-1 to TRBJ2-7; the D call may be TRBD1 or TRBD2 (6 bases each). The sequenced sample was naive CD8+ T cells sorted from blood. This clonotype originated in a man younger than 30 in good health. In DNA, the CDR3 is TGTGCCAGCAAGCAAGGGGGGATGATGGACTACGAGCAGTACTTC. Translation: CASKQGGMMDYEQYF.